The present T cell receptor (beta chain) was sequenced within a study of neurological immune-mediated disorders. A remark on this clonotype: What it recognizes is unknown. The junction shows a germline mismatch at one end, possibly a read error.

The unsorted libraries were made from 2 million PBMCs kept at -80 C. The germline V gene has CDR1 DFQATT and CDR2 SNEGSKA (reference sequence). CDR3 size: 11 residues. Points from the study as a whole: One related-CDR3 cluster, found by phylogenetic grouping, held repertoires of 18 of 34 multiple sclerosis patients and is a possible signature. The most TCR clonal expansion was seen in HTLV-1-associated myelopathy, and the least was seen in multiple sclerosis, which fell below healthy controls.

The authors made cDNA by 5'RACE with 10-nucleotide random UMIs. Using its own MiXCR run on the 5' RACE reads, TCRdb lists one record per CDR3 protein. The data hold about 66,000 distinct CDR3 sequences, with roughly 4.5% observed a single time. Sample: PBMCs. The chain is built from TRBV20-1 and TRBJ1-2; maybe TRBD1 (5 bases). This clonotype was obtained from a man between 25 and 39 years old with multiple sclerosis. The CDR3 region is CKTTANYGYTF. The CDR3 DNA reads TGTAAAACGACAGCTAACTATGGCTACACCTTC.